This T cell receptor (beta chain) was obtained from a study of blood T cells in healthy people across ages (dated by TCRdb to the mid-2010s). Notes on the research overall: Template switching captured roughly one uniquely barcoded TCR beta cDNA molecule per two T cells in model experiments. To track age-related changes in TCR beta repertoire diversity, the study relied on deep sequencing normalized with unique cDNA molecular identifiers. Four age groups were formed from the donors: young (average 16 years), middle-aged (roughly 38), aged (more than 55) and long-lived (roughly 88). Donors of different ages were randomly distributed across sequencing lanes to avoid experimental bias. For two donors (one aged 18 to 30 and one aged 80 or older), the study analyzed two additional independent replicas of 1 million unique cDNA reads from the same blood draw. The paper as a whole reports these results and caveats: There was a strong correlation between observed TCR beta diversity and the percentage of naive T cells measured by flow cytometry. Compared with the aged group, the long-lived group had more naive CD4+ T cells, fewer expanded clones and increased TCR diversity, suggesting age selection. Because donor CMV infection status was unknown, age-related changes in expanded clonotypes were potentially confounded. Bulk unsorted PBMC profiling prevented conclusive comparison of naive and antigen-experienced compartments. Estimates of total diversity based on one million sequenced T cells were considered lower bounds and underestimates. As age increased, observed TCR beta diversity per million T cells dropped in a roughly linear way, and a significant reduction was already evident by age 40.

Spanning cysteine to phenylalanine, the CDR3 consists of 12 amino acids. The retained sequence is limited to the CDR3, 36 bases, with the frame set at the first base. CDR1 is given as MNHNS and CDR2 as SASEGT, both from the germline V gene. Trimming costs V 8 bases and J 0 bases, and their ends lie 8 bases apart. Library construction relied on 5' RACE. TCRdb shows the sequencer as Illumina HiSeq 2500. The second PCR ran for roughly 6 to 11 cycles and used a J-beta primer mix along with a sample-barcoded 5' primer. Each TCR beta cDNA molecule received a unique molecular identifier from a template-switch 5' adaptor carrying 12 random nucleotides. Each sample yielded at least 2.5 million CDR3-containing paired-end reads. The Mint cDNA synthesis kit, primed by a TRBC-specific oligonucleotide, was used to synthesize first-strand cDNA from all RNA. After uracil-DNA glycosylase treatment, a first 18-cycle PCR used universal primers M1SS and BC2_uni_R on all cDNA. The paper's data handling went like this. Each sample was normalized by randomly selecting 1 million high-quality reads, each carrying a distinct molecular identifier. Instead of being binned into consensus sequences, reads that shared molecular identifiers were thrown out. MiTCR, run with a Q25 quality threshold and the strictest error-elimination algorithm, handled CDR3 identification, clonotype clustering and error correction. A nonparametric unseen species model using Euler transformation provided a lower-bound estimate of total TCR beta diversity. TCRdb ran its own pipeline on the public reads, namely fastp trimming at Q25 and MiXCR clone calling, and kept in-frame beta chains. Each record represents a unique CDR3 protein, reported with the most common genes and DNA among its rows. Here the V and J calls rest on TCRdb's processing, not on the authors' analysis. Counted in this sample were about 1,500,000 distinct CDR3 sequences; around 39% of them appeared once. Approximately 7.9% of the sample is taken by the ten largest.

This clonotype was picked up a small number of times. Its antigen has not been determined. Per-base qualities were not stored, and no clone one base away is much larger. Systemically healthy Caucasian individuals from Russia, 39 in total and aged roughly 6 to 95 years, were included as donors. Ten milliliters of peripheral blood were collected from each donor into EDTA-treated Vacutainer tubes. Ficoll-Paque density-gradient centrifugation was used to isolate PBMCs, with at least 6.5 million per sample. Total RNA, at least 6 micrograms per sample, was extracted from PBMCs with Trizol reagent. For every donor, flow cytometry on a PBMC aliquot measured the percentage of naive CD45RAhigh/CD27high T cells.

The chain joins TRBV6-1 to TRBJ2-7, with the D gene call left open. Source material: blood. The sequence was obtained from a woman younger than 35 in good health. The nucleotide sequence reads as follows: TGTGCCAGCTTGTACAGCTCCTACGAGCAGTACTTC. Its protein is CASLYSSYEQYF.